This TCR beta chain is drawn from a study of blood T cell repertoires in COVID-19. Looking at the study overall: Sample material is recorded as cDNA or gDNA derived from T cells, B-cell-depleted T cells, or PBMCs.

Data came from immunoSEQ multiplex PCR; TCRdb stores just in-frame clones and leaves some out. This table holds approximately 250,000 clones, more than 80% found once. Looked up from germline, CDR1 is LNHNV and CDR2 is YYDKDF (reference sequence). CDR3 length: 14 residues. Trimming took 0 bases from V and 6 from J, leaving 8 bases between them. Researchers sorted participants into cohorts using their self-reported clinical history. The chain is built from TRBV15 and TRBJ2-2; tentatively, D is TRBD2 (6 bases). Material: PBMCs or T cells enriched from blood (not recorded which). The sequence was collected from a woman aged 25 to 45 with acute COVID-19. CDR3 sequence reads: CATSRDPGAGELFF. The CDR3 coding sequence is TGTGCCACCAGCAGAGATCCGGGGGCCGGGGAGCTGTTTTTT.